The clone carrying this T cell receptor (beta chain) was seen many times. The antigen is not known. This record comes from a study of early T cells in non-severe SARS-CoV-2 infection. Background on the study: Sequencing targeted bulk RNA from unsorted whole blood, leaving chains unpaired.

Each single cDNA molecule received a unique molecular identifier. TCRdb re-derived calls from the 5' RACE reads in MiXCR, one entry per CDR3 protein. Among about 69,000 distinct CDR3 sequences listed, 4.6% were seen once. Germline lookup yields CDR1 LNHNV and CDR2 YYDKDF (reference sequence). V lost 1 base to trimming and J lost 8 bases; unmatched junction nucleotides: 7. The CDR3 length is 15 residues. Whole-study results and caveats: Database matching using VDJdb favored anti-spike CD8 responses, with private and CD4 specificities left missing.

The source material was whole blood, sampled at baseline. The receptor was isolated from an adult who was a healthcare worker with PCR-confirmed SARS-CoV-2 infection or an uninfected control (not recorded which). The donor label of this sample is uncertain. The gene calls are TRBV15 and TRBJ2-2; 7 positions match TRBD2. CDR3 nucleotides: TGTGCCACCAGCAGAGGACTAGCCTTCAGGGGGGAGCTGTTTTTT. As protein: CATSRGLAFRGELFF.